Listed below are T cell receptor beta chains from one sample, sequenced in a study of cytomegalovirus exposure and HLA in healthy donors. The method was immunoSEQ multiplex PCR; TCRdb's version includes in-frame clones alone and lacks a portion of them. The table lists roughly 120,000 clones, about 69% of them singletons. Sequences were obtained from PBMCs. These receptors were obtained from a woman aged 18 to 35 in good health and CMV-seronegative. CDR3s include the opening cysteine and the closing phenylalanine or tryptophan. Fields, in order: V gene, J gene, D gene, clone size, CDR3 DNA, CDR3 protein. The D gene is left open where the match is weak. Size tells how often a clone was seen (once, few, many) or the class of an expanded clone, and some rows leave it out.

v_call: TRBV5-1
j_call: TRBJ1-2
d_call: NA
clone_size: NA
cdr3_nt: TGCGCCAGCAGCTTGGATACAGCCTATGGCTACACCTTC
cdr3_aa: CASSLDTAYGYTF

v_call: TRBV2
j_call: TRBJ1-1
d_call: TRBD1
clone_size: NA
cdr3_nt: TGTGCCAGCACCTTTCCGACAGGGGAGATGAACACTGAAGCTTTCTTT
cdr3_aa: CASTFPTGEMNTEAFF

v_call: TRBV19
j_call: TRBJ2-7
d_call: TRBD1
clone_size: few
cdr3_nt: TGTGCCAGTAGTATAAACTCCGACAGGGCCTTAGAGCAGTACTTC
cdr3_aa: CASSINSDRALEQYF

v_call: TRBV9
j_call: TRBJ2-1
d_call: TRBD2
clone_size: few
cdr3_nt: TGTGCCAGCAGCGTAAGGATCAGCGGGGCCCCCTACAATGAGCAGTTCTTC
cdr3_aa: CASSVRISGAPYNEQFF

v_call: TRBV30
j_call: TRBJ1-5
d_call: NA
clone_size: NA
cdr3_nt: TGTGCCTGGACGAGCAACAATCAGCCCCAGCATTTT
cdr3_aa: CAWTSNNQPQHF

v_call: TRBV5-1
j_call: TRBJ1-2
d_call: TRBD1
clone_size: few
cdr3_nt: TGCGCCAGCAGCCTGGACAGGGGGATACGAGGCTACACCTTC
cdr3_aa: CASSLDRGIRGYTF

v_call: TRBV5-6
j_call: TRBJ1-2
d_call: NA
clone_size: NA
cdr3_nt: TGTGCCAGCAGCTCGAGAGGAGACAGGACCTTCTATGGCTACACCTTC
cdr3_aa: CASSSRGDRTFYGYTF

v_call: TRBV19
j_call: TRBJ1-2
d_call: TRBD1
clone_size: NA
cdr3_nt: TGTGCCAGTAGCATGACCCAACAGGGGACCCTAAGCTATGGCTACACCTTC
cdr3_aa: CASSMTQQGTLSYGYTF

v_call: TRBV6-6
j_call: TRBJ1-5
d_call: NA
clone_size: NA
cdr3_nt: TGTGCCAGCAGTTACTCGACAGTCTATAGCAATCAGCCCCAGCATTTT
cdr3_aa: CASSYSTVYSNQPQHF

v_call: TRBV7-9
j_call: TRBJ1-2
d_call: NA
clone_size: NA
cdr3_nt: TGTTCCAGCACCCAAGGGGGTCGGGTTCACACCTTC
cdr3_aa: CSSTQGGRVHTF

v_call: TRBV6-5
j_call: TRBJ2-1
d_call: TRBD1
clone_size: once
cdr3_nt: TGTGCCAGCAGCCCCGGGGACAGGGGTCGCGATGAGCAGTTCTTC
cdr3_aa: CASSPGDRGRDEQFF

v_call: TRBV29-1
j_call: TRBJ1-1
d_call: NA
clone_size: NA
cdr3_nt: TGCAGCGTTGAAGGGCGGCTGAACACTGAAGCTTTCTTT
cdr3_aa: CSVEGRLNTEAFF

v_call: TRBV28
j_call: TRBJ1-2
d_call: NA
clone_size: NA
cdr3_nt: TGTGCCAGCAGTTTAGTAACTAACTATGGCTACACCTTC
cdr3_aa: CASSLVTNYGYTF

v_call: TRBV14
j_call: TRBJ2-1
d_call: NA
clone_size: NA
cdr3_nt: TGTGCCAGCAGCCTCTCAGGTTCGAGGGGGTCTGAGCAGTTCTTC
cdr3_aa: CASSLSGSRGSEQFF

v_call: TRBV29-1
j_call: TRBJ1-1
d_call: TRBD1
clone_size: few
cdr3_nt: TGCAGCGTTGAGGTCCAGGGGGCGTTGAACACTGAAGCTTTCTTT
cdr3_aa: CSVEVQGALNTEAFF

v_call: TRBV10-2
j_call: TRBJ2-1
d_call: TRBD1
clone_size: NA
cdr3_nt: TGCGCCAGCAGTGCCGACAGGGTTAAGCAGTTCTTC
cdr3_aa: CASSADRVKQFF

v_call: TRBV7-9
j_call: TRBJ2-1
d_call: TRBD2
clone_size: NA
cdr3_nt: TGTGCCAGCAGCTTACTAGGCGGGGGGTCCTACAATGAGCAGTTCTTC
cdr3_aa: CASSLLGGGSYNEQFF

v_call: TRBV19
j_call: TRBJ2-7
d_call: TRBD1
clone_size: NA
cdr3_nt: TGTGCCAGTAGGGGGGACAGGGAAACCTACGAGCAGTACTTC
cdr3_aa: CASRGDRETYEQYF

v_call: TRBV6-1
j_call: TRBJ1-2
d_call: NA
clone_size: NA
cdr3_nt: TGTGCCAGCAGTGAAGTAACTAATCTTCACACCATTGACTACACCTTC
cdr3_aa: CASSEVTNLHTIDYTF

v_call: TRBV28
j_call: TRBJ2-1
d_call: TRBD2
clone_size: few
cdr3_nt: TGTGCCAGCAGTTCAGGACTAGATCGGTTCTTC
cdr3_aa: CASSSGLDRFF

v_call: TRBV5-8
j_call: TRBJ2-7
d_call: NA
clone_size: few
cdr3_nt: TGTGCCAGCAGCTTTGAAGTAACCTACGAGCAGTACTTC
cdr3_aa: CASSFEVTYEQYF

v_call: TRBV30
j_call: TRBJ2-5
d_call: NA
clone_size: NA
cdr3_nt: TGTGCCTGGAAATCGGTTGCCTTGGAGACCCAGTACTTC
cdr3_aa: CAWKSVALETQYF

v_call: TRBV11-2
j_call: TRBJ1-5
d_call: NA
clone_size: few
cdr3_nt: TGTGCCAGCAGCCCGGACATTCGTAGCAATCAGCCCCAGCATTTT
cdr3_aa: CASSPDIRSNQPQHF

v_call: TRBV7-3
j_call: TRBJ1-2
d_call: NA
clone_size: once
cdr3_nt: TGTGCCAGCAGCTTCCCAGGGGTCTATGGCTACACCTTC
cdr3_aa: CASSFPGVYGYTF

v_call: TRBV6-5
j_call: TRBJ1-2
d_call: TRBD1
clone_size: NA
cdr3_nt: TGTGCCAGCAACCTTGGACAGGGCCTTAACTATGGCTACACCTTC
cdr3_aa: CASNLGQGLNYGYTF

v_call: TRBV27
j_call: TRBJ2-7
d_call: TRBD1
clone_size: NA
cdr3_nt: TGTGCCAGCATGTCCGGGACAGAGCGCTACGAGCAGTACTTC
cdr3_aa: CASMSGTERYEQYF

v_call: TRBV9
j_call: TRBJ2-2
d_call: TRBD1
clone_size: few
cdr3_nt: TGTGCCAGCAGCCGGACAGGGAAGAACACCGGGGAGCTGTTTTTT
cdr3_aa: CASSRTGKNTGELFF

v_call: TRBV5-5
j_call: TRBJ2-7
d_call: NA
clone_size: NA
cdr3_nt: TGTGCCAGCAGCTGGGGGCAGGGCCCCTACGAGCAGTACTTC
cdr3_aa: CASSWGQGPYEQYF